What follows are 31 T cell receptor beta chains derived from one specimen sequenced in a study of early T cells in non-severe SARS-CoV-2 infection. Each CDR3 protein gets one entry after TCRdb re-called the 5' RACE reads with MiXCR. This repertoire shows 25,000 to 35,000 distinct CDR3 sequences, 5.7% found once; its top ten account for around 5%. Sequenced: whole blood. Receptors originate from an adult who was a healthcare worker with PCR-confirmed SARS-CoV-2 infection or an uninfected control (not recorded which).

This clonotype was detected ten times or more. This sequence joins TRBV6-1 and TRBJ2-2; a weak D match, TRBD1 (6 bases). Trimming took off 2 bases at V and 4 bases at J, with 14 bases between the two ends. Germline V gene sequence: CDR1 MNHNS, CDR2 SASEGT. The CDR3 extends over 16 amino acids. CDR3 region: CASSELRGKGTGELFF. CDR3 sequence (DNA): TGTGCCAGCAGTGAATTAAGGGGGAAGGGCACCGGGGAGCTGTTTTTT.

This clonotype was detected many times. The chain has TRBV12-3 or TRBV12-4 and TRBJ1-2; D gene uncertain. The CDR3 consists of 15 residues. V dropped 6 bases and J dropped 6 bases, with 20 bases sitting between them. The DNA for the CDR3 is TGTGCCAGCAGAGACGGCTCAGTCCTTATGGATGGCTACACCTTC. This sequence encodes CASRDGSVLMDGYTF.

In this sample, this clonotype turned up many times. This chain links TRBV13 with TRBJ2-3; 9 bases match TRBD2. The germline V gene encodes CDR1 PRHDT and CDR2 FYEKMQ (reference sequence). The length of the CDR3 is 14 residues. V gave up 5 bases and J gave up 5 bases; unmatched junction bases: 5. The CDR3 loop reads CASSGDSGRDTQYF. Written as DNA, the CDR3 is TGTGCCAGCAGCGGGGATAGCGGGAGAGATACGCAGTATTTT.

The sample holds many counts of this clonotype. The V and J genes are TRBV7-2 and TRBJ2-1; D call uncertain. Germline CDR1 is SGHTA and CDR2 is FQGNSA. The V end was cut by 5 bases, the J end by 12 bases, with 17 bases between. This CDR3 comprises 13 residues. DNA for the CDR3: TGTGCCAGCAGCCGCCCACCTTCTCCATTGCAGTTCTTC. Its translation is CASSRPPSPLQFF.

This clonotype was observed many times. The V call is TRBV19, the J call TRBJ2-1; 12 bases map to TRBD2. Germline CDR1 and CDR2: LNHDA and SQIVND (reference sequence). This CDR3 has 15 residues. V lost 5 bases and J lost 7; bases outside the gene matches: 6. In DNA, the CDR3 is TGTGCCAGTAGTGCCTCCGGGACTAGCGGGAATGAGCAGTTCTTC. It encodes CASSASGTSGNEQFF.

CDR3: CASTWWGGLKQETQYF. For the CDR3, the DNA is TGTGCCAGCACCTGGTGGGGAGGCCTCAAGCAAGAGACCCAGTACTTC. The chain combines TRBV7-9 with TRBJ2-5; TRBD2 is a possible D gene (6 bases). The CDR3 length is 16 residues. The germline CDR1 and CDR2 sequences are SEHNR and FQNEAQ (reference sequence). The V end was cut by 7 bases, the J end by 2 bases, with 20 bases between.

The chain carries TRBV10-3 and TRBJ1-6, with D perhaps TRBD1 (6 bases). The CDR3 spans 13 residues. Trimming pared 6 bases from V and 4 bases from J, leaving 7 bases between. The V gene's germline CDR1 is ENHRY and CDR2 SYGVKD. The CDR3 DNA sequence: TGTGCCATCAGGGACAGATATAATTCACCCCTCCACTTT. Protein: CAIRDRYNSPLHF.

The table lists this clonotype with many counts. The rearrangement links TRBV20-1 to TRBJ1-4; D is unresolved. This CDR3 spans 12 amino acids. V lost 6 bases, J lost 7 bases, and 12 bases lay in between. Per germline, CDR1 DFQATT and CDR2 SNEGSKA (reference sequence). DNA of the CDR3: TGCAGTGCGTGGGGATCTGTTGAAAAACTGTTTTTT. It translates to CSAWGSVEKLFF.

This clonotype was seen at least ten times. The chain employs TRBV20-1 and TRBJ1-1; tentatively, D is TRBD1 (6 bases). The V end was cut by 0 bases, the J end by 4 bases, with 12 bases between. From germline, CDR1 is DFQATT and CDR2 SNEGSKA (reference sequence). CDR3 length: 14 residues. The CDR3 loop is CSARDLRGVTEAFF. Here the CDR3 DNA reads TGCAGTGCTAGAGATCTCAGGGGTGTCACTGAAGCTTTCTTT.

This clonotype was recorded at least ten times. The chain couples TRBV6-1 to TRBJ2-6; perhaps TRBD2 as D (6 bases). Germline CDR1 is MNHNS and CDR2 is SASEGT. Between the trimmed V and J ends, which lost 2 bases and 2 bases, there was a span of 13 bases. This CDR3 contains 17 residues. The CDR3 DNA reads as TGTGCCAGCAGTGAATATGTCGGGAGACCTGGGGCCAACGTCCTGACTTTC. Amino acid sequence: CASSEYVGRPGANVLTF.

This sequence joins TRBV20-1 and TRBJ1-6, with D possibly being TRBD1 (5 bases). V shed 3 bases and J shed 10 bases, with 13 bases lying between them. Germline lookup yields CDR1 DFQATT and CDR2 SNEGSKA (reference sequence). The CDR3 runs to 13 residues. As DNA, the CDR3 is TGCAGTGCTAGGCCTCTTGGGGGATCACCCCTCCACTTT. Its protein is CSARPLGGSPLHF.

This clonotype has ten or more counts. The CDR3 coding sequence is TGTGCCATCAGTGACTTACGGGCCGGCTCAATATACAATGAGCAGTTCTTC. Its protein product is CAISDLRAGSIYNEQFF. V and J are TRBV10-3 and TRBJ2-1; the D is unclear. This CDR3 has 17 residues. CDR1 is ENHRY, CDR2 SYGVKD, per germline. V lost 3 bases and J 4 bases, leaving 19 bases between the germline ends.

This clonotype was counted many times. This chain joins TRBV6-6 and TRBJ2-7; TRBD1 might be the D (6 bases). Trimming shortened V by 4 bases and J by 0 bases, and 10 bases separated the two germline ends. The CDR3 spans 14 residues. CDR1 is MNHNY, CDR2 SVGAGI, per germline (reference sequence). The CDR3 DNA reads as TGTGCCAGCAGTTCTCGGGACACCTCCTACGAGCAGTACTTC. Translated: CASSSRDTSYEQYF.

At least ten counts were recorded for this clonotype. In DNA form, the CDR3 reads TGCGCCAGCAGCTTGGCCAATTTGGGAGGGGATGGCTACACCTTC. This sequence encodes CASSLANLGGDGYTF. The chain is built from TRBV5-1 and TRBJ1-2; D possibly corresponds to TRBD1 (5 bases). Germline V gene data show CDR1 as SGHRS and CDR2 as YFSETQ. V was shortened by 0 bases and J by 6 bases, with 15 bases between the two germline ends. The CDR3 extends over 15 amino acids.

Many counts were recorded for this clonotype. This chain joins TRBV11-2 and TRBJ2-7; D call uncertain. CDR3 length equals 12 residues. CDR1 SGHAT and CDR2 FQNNGV come from the germline V gene. Trimming removed 1 base from V and 7 bases from J, with 8 bases in between. CDR3 region: CASSLGMGEQYV. CDR3 sequence (DNA): TGTGCCAGCAGCTTAGGTATGGGAGAGCAGTACGTC.

There are many counts of this clonotype. The chain has TRBV10-3 and TRBJ1-1; D not resolved. The V end was cut by 2 bases, the J end by 3 bases, with 10 bases between. The CDR3 loop spans 14 amino acids. Germline V gives CDR1 ENHRY, CDR2 SYGVKD. The CDR3 reads CAISEAPEDTEAFF. The CDR3 nucleotides are TGTGCCATCAGTGAGGCCCCCGAGGACACTGAAGCTTTCTTT.

This clonotype occurred many times. The V gene is TRBV27, the J gene TRBJ2-6, with D unresolved. The CDR3 extends over 15 amino acids. Trimming removed 5 bases at V and 1 base at J, with 9 bases between. Germline V gene lookup returns CDR1 MNHEY and CDR2 SMNVEV (reference sequence). The CDR3 nucleotides are TGTGCCAGCAGTCTCTGGTTGTCTGGGGCCAACGTCCTGACTTTC. It translates to CASSLWLSGANVLTF. The whole variable domain, filled in from reference TRBV27 and TRBJ2-6, reads EAQVTQNPRYLITVTGKKLTVTCSQNMNHEYMSWYRQDPGLGLRQIYYSMNVEVTDKGDVPEGYKVSRKEKRNFPLILESPSPNQTSLYFCASSLWLSGANVLTFGAGSRLTVL.

The table lists this clonotype with many counts. The chain links TRBV18 to TRBJ2-1; D is uncertain. V gave up 2 bases and J gave up 0 bases, with 11 bases separating them. Germline V CDR1 and CDR2: KGHSH, LQKENI. The CDR3 is 16 residues long. CDR3 bases: TGTGCCAGCTCACCAAATCCGCAGAGCTCCTACAATGAGCAGTTCTTC. It is translated as CASSPNPQSSYNEQFF. Drawing the rest from reference TRBV18 and TRBJ2-1, the complete variable domain is NAGVMQNPRHLVRRRGQEARLRCSPMKGHSHVYWYRQLPEEGLKFMVYLQKENIIDESGMPKERFSAEFPKEGPSILRIQQVVRGDSAAYFCASSPNPQSSYNEQFFGPGTRLTVL.

This clonotype appeared many times. The chain is built from TRBV6-6 and TRBJ1-6; D unclear. Germline lookup yields CDR1 MNHNY and CDR2 SVGAGI (reference sequence). V lost 6 bases, J lost 8 bases, and 14 bases lay in between. The CDR3 loop spans 14 amino acids. CDR3 loop: CASSIGPLDSPLHF. CDR3 coding DNA: TGTGCCAGCAGCATAGGGCCGCTGGATTCACCCCTCCACTTT.

This clonotype came up many times. The gene calls are TRBV18 and TRBJ1-4, with TRBD1 as a possible D gene (5 bases). V lost 6 bases, J lost 7 bases, and 12 bases lay in between. The CDR3 extends over 13 amino acids. Per the germline V gene, CDR1 is KGHSH and CDR2 is LQKENI. The CDR3 nucleotides are TGTGCCAGCTCCCCCGGGACGGGTGAAAAACTGTTTTTT. This codes for CASSPGTGEKLFF.

This clonotype was counted many times. The J gene is TRBJ1-1, the V gene TRBV28; D gene unclear. Germline-derived CDR1 and CDR2 are MDHEN and SYDVKM. Trimming took 4 bases from V and 1 from J, leaving 10 bases between them. The CDR3 has 14 residues. The CDR3 is CASSSIDGNTEAFF. CDR3 bases: TGTGCCAGCAGTTCTATTGACGGGAACACTGAAGCTTTCTTT.

The rearrangement uses TRBV30 and TRBJ2-1; 15 bases are a match to TRBD2. Losses at the gene ends were 7 bases for V and 9 bases for J; bases not matched to a gene: 10. This CDR3 contains 15 residues. Germline CDR1 GTSNPN, CDR2 SVGIG (reference sequence). The CDR3 sequence is CAFRTSGRAFVEQFF. The CDR3 coding sequence is TGTGCCTTTCGGACTAGCGGGAGGGCATTTGTTGAGCAGTTCTTC.

This clonotype was detected many times. CDR3 bases: TGCAGCGCCCGAAGACAGGTGAAGGATGAGCAGTTCTTC. This codes for CSARRQVKDEQFF. The chain carries TRBV29-1 and TRBJ2-1; possibly TRBD1 for D (6 bases). The V gene's germline CDR1 is SQVTM and CDR2 ANQGSEA. Trimming removed 7 bases at V and 8 bases at J, with 18 bases between. The CDR3 contains 13 residues.

This chain links TRBV28 with TRBJ2-1; no firm D call. Trimming took off 3 bases at V and 8 bases at J, with 5 bases between the two ends. This CDR3 is 11 amino acids long. The germline CDR1 and CDR2 sequences are MDHEN and SYDVKM. CDR3 coding DNA: TGTGCCAGCAGTTTTAGGGATGAGCAGTTCTTC. This gives the protein CASSFRDEQFF. The full variable domain, completed using reference TRBV28 and TRBJ2-1, is DVKVTQSSRYLVKRTGEKVFLECVQDMDHENMFWYRQDPGLGLRLIYFSYDVKMKEKGDIPEGYSVSREKKERFSLILESASTNQTSMYLCASSFRDEQFFGPGTRLTVL.

This clonotype has a count of ten or more. The chain joins TRBV9 to TRBJ2-1; tentatively, D is TRBD1 or TRBD2 (5 bases each). The CDR3 sequence is 14 residues long. The V end was cut by 4 bases, the J end by 9 bases, with 17 bases between. The germline gives CDR1 SGDLS, CDR2 YYNGEE. In DNA form, the CDR3 reads TGTGCCAGCAGCTCCAGTGAGGGGTGGACTGAGCAGTTCTTC. The encoded protein is CASSSSEGWTEQFF.

In its sample, this clonotype was seen many times. CDR3 coding DNA: TGCAGTGCTGGGACGGATAGCAATCAGCCCCAGCATTTT. It yields the protein CSAGTDSNQPQHF. This chain links TRBV20-1 with TRBJ1-5; D might be TRBD1 (5 bases). The V end lost 5 bases, the J end lost 0 bases, and 8 bases lay between the germline ends. The CDR3 loop spans 13 amino acids. CDR1 is DFQATT and CDR2 is SNEGSKA in the germline V gene (reference sequence).

This clonotype showed up many times. The chain recombines TRBV4-1 with TRBJ2-3, with TRBD2 as a possible D gene (6 bases). The CDR3 length is 16 residues. Trimming stripped 2 bases from V and 3 bases from J, with 15 bases between. Per germline, CDR1 MGHRA and CDR2 YSYEKL. The CDR3 DNA follows: TGCGCCAGCAGCCAACGAACGACTAGGAGGACAGATACGCAGTATTTT. The encoded protein is CASSQRTTRRTDTQYF.

The V gene is TRBV18, the J gene TRBJ2-1; D remains ambiguous. Germline CDR1 and CDR2: KGHSH and LQKENI. The length of the CDR3 is 12 residues. V was shortened by 2 bases and J by 4 bases, with 3 bases between the two germline ends. The CDR3 region has the DNA TGTGCCAGCTCACCAAGTTACAATGAGCAGTTCTTC. This sequence encodes CASSPSYNEQFF. The full variable domain, its missing parts supplied by reference TRBV18 and TRBJ2-1, is NAGVMQNPRHLVRRRGQEARLRCSPMKGHSHVYWYRQLPEEGLKFMVYLQKENIIDESGMPKERFSAEFPKEGPSILRIQQVVRGDSAAYFCASSPSYNEQFFGPGTRLTVL.

This clonotype turned up a few times. This chain connects TRBV4-1 to TRBJ2-3; tentatively, D is TRBD1 (5 bases). V was shortened by 0 bases and J by 2 bases, with 9 bases between the two germline ends. This CDR3 is 15 amino acids long. Germline V gene data show CDR1 as MGHRA and CDR2 as YSYEKL. CDR3 nucleotides: TGCGCCAGCAGCCAAGACCCGACAGTCACAGATACGCAGTATTTT. Protein product: CASSQDPTVTDTQYF.

This clonotype was picked up many times. V usage is TRBV12-3 or TRBV12-4 and J usage is TRBJ2-7, with TRBD1 matching 8 bases. The CDR3 spans 15 residues. Trimming cost V 3 bases and J 2 bases; bases outside gene matches: 6. The CDR3 nucleotides are TGTGCCAGCAGTTTGACAGGGGTCCTCACCTACGAGCAGTACTTC. It is translated as CASSLTGVLTYEQYF.

Ten or more counts support this clonotype. The CDR3 loop is CASSPYIAGGRADTQYF. In DNA form, the CDR3 reads TGCGCCAGCAGCCCATACATAGCGGGAGGGAGGGCAGATACGCAGTATTTT. The V and J genes are TRBV4-3 and TRBJ2-3, with TRBD2 matching over 11 bases. Germline trimming cut 4 bases from V and 4 bases from J; bases unmatched to any gene: 10. The CDR3 is 17 residues long. In germline, CDR1 is LGHNA, CDR2 YSLEER.